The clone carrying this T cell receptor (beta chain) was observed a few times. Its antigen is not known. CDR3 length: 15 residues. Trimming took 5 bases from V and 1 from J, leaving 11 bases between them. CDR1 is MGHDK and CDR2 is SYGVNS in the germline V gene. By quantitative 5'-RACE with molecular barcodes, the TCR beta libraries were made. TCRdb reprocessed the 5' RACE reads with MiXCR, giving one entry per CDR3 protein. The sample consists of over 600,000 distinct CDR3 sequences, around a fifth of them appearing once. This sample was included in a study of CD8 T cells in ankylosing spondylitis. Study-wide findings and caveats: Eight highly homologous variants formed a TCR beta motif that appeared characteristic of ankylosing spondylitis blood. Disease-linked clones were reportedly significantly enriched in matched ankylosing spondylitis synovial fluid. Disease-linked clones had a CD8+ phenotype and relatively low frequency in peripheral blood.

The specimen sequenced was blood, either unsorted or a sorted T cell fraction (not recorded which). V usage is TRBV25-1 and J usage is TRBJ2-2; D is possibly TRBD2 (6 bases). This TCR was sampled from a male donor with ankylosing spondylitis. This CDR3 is CASSSLARNTGELFF. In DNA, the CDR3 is TGTGCCAGCAGTTCACTAGCCCGGAACACCGGGGAGCTGTTTTTT.